The T cell receptor (beta chain) under discussion was sequenced for a study of T cell clonotyping in hematopoietic cell transplantation. Whole-study results and caveats: No sorting was done, leaving CD4 and CD8 contributions mixed.

Measured with immunoSEQ multiplex PCR; TCRdb has only the in-frame clones, and not every one. The table lists 10,000 to 15,000 clones, roughly 92% of them singletons. This clone was detected only a few times. Its target is unknown. CDR1 and CDR2 (germline): MDHEN, SYDVKM. The CDR3 is 13 amino acids. The ends were cut back, 4 bases at V and 6 bases at J, with 9 bases in the middle. This sequence joins TRBV28 and TRBJ2-2; D gene unclear. The sample in question was PBMCs, obtained 100 days after allogeneic stem cell transplant. The sequence was collected from a female patient aged 45-65 years who had an allogeneic stem cell transplant from an unrelated donor, so the T cells may come from the graft donor. Some clones in this sample may be carry-over from other donors' samples. DNA of the CDR3: TGTGCCAGCAGTTCCGATGGTCCCGGGGAGCTGTTTTTT. Translating gives CASSSDGPGELFF.